This T cell receptor (beta chain) was sequenced for a study of T cells in women clearing cervical HPV infection. To note about this clone: Its antigen remains unknown. The DNA ends 3 residues before the CDR3 does, and the rest of the CDR3 is filled in from the germline J gene.

Study results and limitations: Controls had more TRBV6-7 (about 0.15%) than cases (approximately 0.11%).

Clones were sequenced by immunoSEQ multiplex PCR, and TCRdb holds only the in-frame ones, with some missing. The sample has around 30,000 clones. The germline V gene encodes CDR1 SNHLY and CDR2 FYNNEI. V shed 6 bases and J 3 bases; nucleotides not matched to a gene: 4. The CDR3 has 15 amino acids. V gene TRBV2 combines with J gene TRBJ2-3; 12 bases align to TRBD2. The source of this sequence is a woman aged 18-69 years with a cervical HPV16 infection that either progressed to CIN3+ or cleared (not recorded which). Sequencing was carried out using blood buffy coat. CDR3 sequence: CASSKGLAGTDTQYF. CDR3 bases read: TGTGCCAGCAGCAAAGGACTAGCGGGGACAGATACG.